These 24 T cell receptor beta chains were all obtained from the same sample, sequenced in a study of blood T cell repertoires in COVID-19. Measured with immunoSEQ multiplex PCR; TCRdb has only the in-frame clones, and not every one. Found here are about 150,000 clones, 80% of them singletons; the top ten hold 0.5% to 0.65%. The sample was peripheral blood. These receptors were obtained from a man aged 55 to 70 with acute or convalescent COVID-19.

This clone appeared once. The chain recombines TRBV10-3 with TRBJ2-4, with 10 positions matching TRBD2. CDR1 ENHRY and CDR2 SYGVKD come from the germline V gene. The CDR3 sequence is 17 residues long. The V gene end was trimmed by 5 bases and the J gene end by 3 bases; junction bases not matched to a gene: 10. For the CDR3, the DNA is TGTGCCATCAGTCCCGGCCCTAGCGGGAGCCACAAAAACATTCAGTACTTC. Its protein is CAISPGPSGSHKNIQYF.

This clone was recorded once. The J gene is TRBJ2-1, the V gene TRBV18; D unresolved. CDR1 and CDR2 from the germline V gene are KGHSH and LQKENI. With 6 bases removed from V and 1 base from J, the gap between germline ends came to 13 bases. This CDR3 has 15 amino acids. The CDR3 spells CASSPLVISYNEQFF. Here the CDR3 DNA reads TGTGCCAGCTCGCCTCTAGTGATATCCTACAATGAGCAGTTCTTC.

The chain uses TRBV2 and TRBJ2-2; possible D gene TRBD1, 6 bases. Germline V lookup: CDR1 SNHLY, CDR2 FYNNEI. Trimming took off 10 bases at V and 0 bases at J, with 15 bases between the two ends. The CDR3 loop spans 15 amino acids. CDR3 in DNA: TGTGCCACCAAGAGGGGACAAACGAACACCGGGGAGCTGTTTTTT. Amino acids: CATKRGQTNTGELFF.

The chain employs TRBV12-5 and TRBJ2-5; 9 bases line up with TRBD2. V lost 5 bases and J lost 0; bases outside the gene matches: 7. CDR1 is LGHNT and CDR2 is FRNRAP in the germline V gene. CDR3 length: 16 amino acids. The DNA of the CDR3 is TGTGCTAGTGGTCCCCTGAAGCGGGAGGACCAAGAGACCCAGTACTTC. Translating gives CASGPLKREDQETQYF.

This rearrangement joins TRBV3-1 (or the pseudogene TRBV3-2) to TRBJ2-3; a possible D gene is TRBD2 (5 bases). Trimming stripped 1 base from V and 1 base from J, with 9 bases between. Germline lookup yields CDR1 LGHDT and CDR2 YNNKEL (reference sequence). CDR3 length: 15 residues. Here the CDR3 reads CASSQGTFRTDTQYF. The DNA of the CDR3 is TGTGCCAGCAGCCAAGGGACTTTTCGCACAGATACGCAGTATTTT.

This sequence joins TRBV7-2 and TRBJ1-6, with 7 nucleotides matching TRBD1. Trimming removed 5 bases from V and 7 bases from J; junction bases left unmatched: 8. Germline V gene data show CDR1 as SGHTA and CDR2 as FQGNSA. There are 15 residues in the CDR3. The CDR3 protein is CASSPQAGGNSPLHF. The DNA for the CDR3 is TGTGCCAGCAGCCCGCAGGCAGGGGGAAATTCACCCCTCCACTTT.

This rearrangement joins TRBV19 to TRBJ1-1; 8 bases align to TRBD1. The V and J ends lost 5 bases and 5 bases, in that order; junction bases with no gene match: 16. CDR3 length equals 17 residues. Germline V CDR1 and CDR2: LNHDA, SQIVND (reference sequence). CDR3 sequence reads: CASSPPAGGLRGTEAFF. The CDR3, as DNA: TGTGCCAGTAGTCCGCCGGCAGGGGGCCTGAGAGGTACTGAAGCTTTCTTT.

The chain recombines TRBV4-3 with TRBJ1-4; 9 positions match TRBD1. The J segment lost 8 bases and the V segment lost 4 bases, leaving 11 bases of the junction unmatched. The CDR3 contains 16 residues. Germline-derived CDR1 and CDR2 are LGHNA and YSLEER. The CDR3: CASSRDLQGAGEKLFF. The CDR3 DNA is TGCGCCAGCAGCCGGGATCTACAGGGGGCTGGGGAAAAACTGTTTTTT.

The chain carries TRBV27 and TRBJ2-5, with 10 positions matching TRBD1. Germline V lookup: CDR1 MNHEY, CDR2 SMNVEV (reference sequence). The CDR3 contains 16 residues. The ends lost 4 bases at V and 2 bases at J; junction bases unmatched: 7. CDR3 residues: CASSSNDRGQQETQYF. The DNA for the CDR3 is TGTGCCAGCAGTTCGAACGACAGGGGGCAGCAAGAGACCCAGTACTTC.

This chain links TRBV7-9 with TRBJ1-5, with a tentative D call TRBD1 (6 bases). Trimming removed 3 bases at V and 0 bases at J, with 9 bases between. Germline CDR1 SEHNR, CDR2 FQNEAQ (reference sequence). The CDR3 covers 15 residues. CDR3 DNA sequence: TGTGCCAGCAGCTTTGGACAGACTAGCAATCAGCCCCAGCATTTT. This sequence encodes CASSFGQTSNQPQHF.

This rearrangement joins TRBV7-2 to TRBJ2-7, with 10 bases fitting TRBD1. The CDR3 extends over 15 amino acids. V gave up 4 bases and J gave up 4 bases; unmatched junction bases: 7. CDR1 is SGHTA, CDR2 FQGNSA, per germline. CDR3 region: CASSSLTGGGYEQYF. DNA for the CDR3: TGTGCCAGCAGCTCCCTGACAGGGGGCGGGTACGAGCAGTACTTC. The variable domain in full, with the rest retrieved from reference TRBV7-2 and TRBJ2-7, is GAGVSQSPSNKVTEKGKDVELRCDPISGHTALYWYRQSLGQGLEFLIYFQGNSAPDKSGLPSDRFSAERTGGSVSTLTIQRTQQEDSAVYLCASSSLTGGGYEQYFGPGTRLTVT.

This clone was picked up one time. The chain uses TRBV3-1 (or the pseudogene TRBV3-2) and TRBJ1-6; 7 bases are shared with TRBD1. There are 17 residues in the CDR3. Germline assignment: CDR1 LGHDT and CDR2 YNNKEL (reference sequence). The trim removed 0 bases at V and 10 bases at J, leaving 12 bases unmatched. The CDR3 reads CASSQDGRQGSRSPLHF. The CDR3 region has the DNA TGTGCCAGCAGCCAAGATGGTCGACAGGGCTCGAGGTCACCCCTCCACTTT.

The CDR3 region is CAISLRLGNTIYF. In nucleotides, the CDR3 is TGTGCCATCAGTCTGAGGTTGGGAAACACCATATATTTT. V gene TRBV10-3 combines with J gene TRBJ1-3; no definite D call. This CDR3 spans 13 amino acids. Per the germline V gene, CDR1 is ENHRY and CDR2 is SYGVKD. Trimming cost V 5 bases and J 4 bases, with 9 bases left between them.

The gene calls are TRBV5-6 and TRBJ2-1; possible D gene TRBD1, 5 bases. V was trimmed by 5 bases and J by 8 bases, leaving 11 bases between them. The CDR3 is 12 amino acids. Germline CDR1 SGHDT, CDR2 YYEEEE. The CDR3 reads CASRAGKDEQFF. CDR3 sequence (DNA): TGTGCCAGCAGGGCAGGGAAGGATGAGCAGTTCTTC.

CDR3 residues: CASVSGHRGGNQPQHF. DNA of the CDR3: TGTGCCAGCGTCAGCGGCCACAGGGGTGGCAATCAGCCCCAGCATTTT. The chain has TRBV28 and TRBJ1-5; 7 bases map to TRBD1. V lost 8 bases, J lost 2 bases, and 12 bases stayed unmatched. The CDR3 length is 16 residues. Germline-derived CDR1 and CDR2 are MDHEN and SYDVKM.

This clone was counted once. The V gene is TRBV10-3, the J gene TRBJ1-1; a weak D match, TRBD1 (5 bases). The CDR3 contains 17 residues. Trimming shortened V by 6 bases and J by 0 bases, and 20 bases separated the two germline ends. CDR1 and CDR2 (germline): ENHRY, SYGVKD. As DNA, the CDR3 is TGTGCCATCAGCAAGAGTAAGGGGAAGGGGATGAACACTGAAGCTTTCTTT. Residues: CAISKSKGKGMNTEAFF.

V usage is TRBV30 and J usage is TRBJ2-3, with a possible D match to TRBD2 (5 bases). V lost 2 bases and J 0 bases, leaving 9 bases between the germline ends. CDR3 size: 14 residues. The germline gives CDR1 GTSNPN, CDR2 SVGIG (reference sequence). The CDR3 nucleotides read TGTGCCTGGAGTAGCGGTTTCAGCACAGATACGCAGTATTTT. Protein product: CAWSSGFSTDTQYF.

The chain carries TRBV6-2 or TRBV6-3 and TRBJ2-7; TRBD1 matches at 7 bases. The CDR3 is made up of 15 amino acids. Per the germline V gene, CDR1 is MNHEY and CDR2 is SVGEGT. The trim removed 5 bases at V and 3 bases at J, leaving 10 bases unmatched. CDR3 bases: TGTGCCAGCAGTCCCCAGGGACAGCGAAACTACGAGCAGTACTTC. This codes for CASSPQGQRNYEQYF.

This clone appeared a few times. The rearrangement uses TRBV2 and TRBJ1-5; D is perhaps TRBD1 (5 bases). The CDR3 sequence is 14 residues long. The germline V and J ends were trimmed by 7 bases and 2 bases, with 12 bases remaining between them. CDR1 is SNHLY, CDR2 FYNNEI, per germline. The CDR3, as DNA: TGTGCCAGCAAGGAGGGGACGGGCAATCAGCCCCAGCATTTT. As protein: CASKEGTGNQPQHF.

This clone was counted a few times. The chain couples TRBV7-3 to TRBJ2-1; the D gene is possibly TRBD2 (7 bases). The V and J ends lost 0 bases and 9 bases respectively, with 18 bases between them. The germline gives CDR1 SGHTA, CDR2 FQGTGA. The CDR3 sequence is 16 residues long. CDR3 residues: CASSLTRGASAAEQFF. CDR3 bases: TGTGCCAGCAGCTTAACACGGGGGGCTAGCGCAGCTGAGCAGTTCTTC.

This clone was counted between two and nine times. The chain is built from TRBV7-2 and TRBJ1-3; TRBD1 matches at 10 bases. J gave up 6 bases and V 5 bases, and 4 bases lay outside the gene matches. This CDR3 region has 14 residues. CDR1 is SGHTA, CDR2 FQGNSA, per germline. CDR3 protein: CASSGTGVANTIYF. The DNA for the CDR3 is TGTGCCAGCAGCGGGACAGGGGTCGCAAACACCATATATTTT.

This rearrangement joins TRBV4-1 to TRBJ2-2, with unresolved D. With 0 bases removed from V and 1 base from J, the gap between germline ends came to 12 bases. This CDR3 is built from 17 residues. The V gene's germline CDR1 is MGHRA and CDR2 YSYEKL. The CDR3 here is CASSQDGLVLNTGELFF. DNA of the CDR3: TGCGCCAGCAGCCAAGATGGGCTGGTGCTGAACACCGGGGAGCTGTTTTTT.

The chain uses TRBV9 and TRBJ1-2, with TRBD1 identical over 9 bases. V dropped 2 bases and J dropped 5; count of bases not matched to a gene: 16. Germline-derived CDR1 and CDR2 are SGDLS and YYNGEE. The CDR3 is 18 residues long. CDR3: CASSVDLQRPGTGYGYTF. Here the CDR3 DNA reads TGTGCCAGCAGCGTTGACCTCCAACGACCCGGGACAGGGTATGGCTACACCTTC.

The chain is built from TRBV28 and TRBJ1-1, with 8 bases aligning to TRBD1. There are 17 residues in the CDR3. CDR1 MDHEN and CDR2 SYDVKM come from the germline V gene. The V gene end was trimmed by 5 bases and the J gene end by 1 base; junction bases not matched to a gene: 12. CDR3 in DNA: TGTGCCAGCAGTCTCATGGGGTGGACAGGGAGGAACACTGAAGCTTTCTTT. This gives the protein CASSLMGWTGRNTEAFF.